This T cell receptor (beta chain) was recorded in a study of cytomegalovirus exposure and HLA in healthy donors. 60 Vbeta and 13 Jbeta primers were used in PCR. Generated by immunoSEQ multiplex PCR, the TCRdb table keeps only in-frame clones and is missing some. The repertoire holds roughly 78,000 clones, with about 60% as singletons. Overall study results and limits: Further analysis, carried out later, found HLA-associated TCR beta chains more clonally expanded than equally common other chains. Segments of the TCR beta V type were, in most cases, productive about 90% or about 30% of the time in an earlier analysis. Several of the most significant clusters appeared linked to common viral pathogens, based on a later analysis. In a later analysis, 15,000 to 20,000 TCR beta sequences were associated with HLA alleles at 0.05 false discovery rate.

This clone was counted only a few times. Its antigen is not known. Sequenced: PBMCs. The origin of this receptor is a man aged 30 to 39 in good health and CMV-seropositive.

The CDR3 is CAWRARVGETQYF. The CDR3 coding sequence is TGTGCCTGGAGGGCCCGGGTTGGAGAGACCCAGTACTTC. The chain couples TRBV30 to TRBJ2-5, with D unresolved. CDR3 length equals 13 residues. The V gene's germline CDR1 is GTSNPN and CDR2 SVGIG (reference sequence). The V gene lost 3 bases and the J gene lost 4 bases, with 12 bases spanning the gap.